This entry features one T cell receptor beta chain sequence. The antigen it binds to is not known. Base qualities are missing; no much larger clone stands one base away. The receptor library was made with PCR. Sequencing used an Illumina HiSeq 2500. To reduce PCR and sequencing biases, unique molecular identifiers were built into the TCR beta cDNA libraries. Approximately 500,000 cDNA molecules were obtained per 1 to 10 million input T cells, so each molecule approximated one T cell. The same protocol used for the earlier healthy control dataset was applied to prepare and sequence the patient libraries. Within a given batch, samples were prepared together, multiplexed and sequenced on the same HiSeq lane. In the paper's pipeline: Raw barcoded reads were processed with MIGEC, and single-read molecular identifier groups were discarded before consensus assembly and CDR3 extraction. Clonotype tables were post-analysed with VDJtools, normalizing diversity by down-sampling all datasets to the smallest sample size. Repertoire overlap clustering matched CDR3 amino acid but not nucleotide sequences to correct batch-related cross-sample contamination. The public reads were reanalyzed by TCRdb: fastp trimming at Q25, MiXCR alignment, in-frame beta chains only. Every CDR3 protein is listed once, alongside the most common genes and DNA of its rows. The V and J calls, along with clone size, are taken from TCRdb and not from the paper's own processing. The sample yields 650,000 to 850,000 distinct CDR3 sequences; about 45% were counted once. The top ten constitute roughly 4.9% of the sample.

To demonstrate the VDJtools post-analysis software, the study profiled TCR beta repertoires from the peripheral blood of about a dozen young patients with multiple sclerosis. The patients with multiple sclerosis were children and adolescents between roughly 6 and 17 years of age. V is trimmed back by 2 bases and J by 1 base, and the junction contains 3 bases that no gene match accounts for. The germline V gene (reference sequence) yields SEHNR for CDR1 and FQNEAQ for CDR2. From its cysteine to its phenylalanine, the CDR3 spans 15 amino acids. Just the 45-base CDR3 DNA is kept, in frame starting at base 1. The source of the sample is a study of post-analysis software for immune sequencing data (dated by TCRdb to 2015 to 2017). For the study in its entirety: Disease courses on record covered relapsing-remitting, secondary progressive and progressive-relapsing multiple sclerosis, though some patients had no subtype annotation. The patient repertoires were set against 10 or so previously published healthy control repertoires from donors whose ages ranged from about 6 to 25 years. A subset of samples was prepared in parallel using single-end sample barcoding, then pooled and co-amplified after Illumina adapter ligation. Overall results and qualifications from the work: A handful of TRBV segments, including TRBV5-6, TRBV5-1 and TRBV20-1, were significantly more frequent in patients than controls. Compared with controls, multiple sclerosis patients had significantly lower normalized Chao1 diversity, a finding suggesting substantial peripheral T-cell clonal expansion. The control group was slightly older than the multiple sclerosis patient group. When samples were clustered directly using the F measure, samples prepared in the same batch co-clustered strongly, which prompted a batch-effect correction.

This receptor was obtained from a girl aged 5-17 years with multiple sclerosis. The V and J genes are TRBV7-9 and TRBJ1-2; TRBD1 lines up with 8 middle nucleotides. Material for sequencing was blood. The nucleotides are TGTGCCAGCAGCTTATGGACAGGGAATAACTATGGCTACACCTTC. Protein translation: CASSLWTGNNYGYTF.